Each of the 17 T cell receptor beta chains below was sequenced from the same sample in a study of cytotoxic CD8 clonotypes in ibrutinib-treated CLL. Method: immunoSEQ multiplex PCR; TCRdb's copy keeps in-frame clones and lacks some. The data show 300,000 or so clones, under 70% seen once. The specimen was PBMCs, collected after 36 months of ibrutinib treatment. These TCRs come from a human donor with chronic lymphocytic leukemia.

This clone has only one observation. J is TRBJ2-7 and V is TRBV28; D may be TRBD2 (6 bases). V was cut by 8 bases and J by 3 bases, with 8 bases left in between. The CDR3 runs 11 residues. Germline-derived CDR1 and CDR2 are MDHEN and SYDVKM. CDR3 sequence: CASGGNYEQYF. In DNA form, the CDR3 reads TGTGCCAGCGGAGGGAACTACGAGCAGTACTTC.

This clone showed up just a few times. The CDR3 DNA reads TGCGCCAGCAGCTTACACTCCAATGAGCAGTTCTTC. It specifies CASSLHSNEQFF. The chain links TRBV5-1 to TRBJ2-1; D ambiguous. V was cut by 2 bases and J by 6 bases, with 6 bases left in between. This CDR3 spans 12 amino acids. Per the germline V gene, CDR1 is SGHRS and CDR2 is YFSETQ.

The chain carries TRBV7-2 and TRBJ1-1; 8 bases line up with TRBD1. CDR3 length equals 15 residues. The trim removed 2 bases at V and 1 base at J, leaving 3 bases unmatched. Germline V CDR1 and CDR2: SGHTA, FQGNSA. CDR3 sequence: CASSLFGTGNTEAFF. The CDR3 DNA is TGTGCCAGCAGCTTATTCGGGACAGGGAACACTGAAGCTTTCTTT. Combining the CDR3 with reference TRBV7-2 and TRBJ1-1 gives the whole variable domain GAGVSQSPSNKVTEKGKDVELRCDPISGHTALYWYRQSLGQGLEFLIYFQGNSAPDKSGLPSDRFSAERTGGSVSTLTIQRTQQEDSAVYLCASSLFGTGNTEAFFGQGTRLTVV.

This clone occurred a few times. J is TRBJ2-7 and V is TRBV27; perhaps TRBD1 as D (6 bases). The germline V gene has CDR1 MNHEY and CDR2 SMNVEV (reference sequence). This CDR3 spans 13 amino acids. Trimming stripped 5 bases from V and 3 bases from J, with 11 bases between. The chain's CDR3 is CASSSQGFYEQYF. CDR3 in DNA: TGTGCCAGCAGTAGCCAGGGGTTCTACGAGCAGTACTTC.

Comments on this clone: This may arise from a read error, as a much more abundant clone is one base away. V and J are TRBV6-6 and TRBJ1-2; D uncertain. This CDR3 spans 15 amino acids. With 5 bases removed from V and 8 bases from J, the gap between germline ends came to 21 bases. Per germline, CDR1 MNHNY and CDR2 SVGAGI (reference sequence). CDR3 bases: TGTGCCAGCAGTGCCCTTACGGATTTGCGCGGGGGCTACACCTTC. This encodes CASSALTDLRGGYTF.

The chain carries TRBV14 and TRBJ2-7, with D uncertain. Trimming took 1 base from V and 1 from J, leaving 2 bases between them. The CDR3 has 12 amino acids. CDR1 and CDR2 from the germline V gene are SGHDN and FVKESK. CDR3 DNA: TGTGCCAGCAGCCAAGGTTCCTACGAGCAGTACTTC. Protein: CASSQGSYEQYF.

The V and J genes are TRBV11-2 and TRBJ2-5; TRBD1 matches 7 bases. Germline-derived CDR1 and CDR2 are SGHAT and FQNNGV. The CDR3 sequence is 14 residues long. Trimming took 4 bases from V and 4 from J; bases not matched to a gene: 6. CDR3 DNA sequence: TGTGCCAGCAGCTCGAAACCAGGGGGAGAGACCCAGTACTTC. Amino acid sequence: CASSSKPGGETQYF.

The V and J genes are TRBV6-1 and TRBJ1-2; 7 bases line up with TRBD1. The CDR3 contains 13 residues. CDR1 and CDR2 from the germline V gene are MNHNS and SASEGT. The ends lost 6 bases at V and 2 bases at J; junction bases unmatched: 3. The CDR3 nucleotides are TGTGCCAGCAGATTGGGACAGAACTATGGCTACACCTTC. This gives the protein CASRLGQNYGYTF.

J is TRBJ2-5 and V is TRBV27; D is perhaps TRBD1 or TRBD2 (5 bases each). The CDR3 length is 15 residues. The germline V gene encodes CDR1 MNHEY and CDR2 SMNVEV (reference sequence). Deletions cut 5 bases from V and 4 bases from J, with 17 bases between. CDR3 bases: TGTGCCAGCAGTGCCCATGGGGGATGGGGAGAGACCCAGTACTTC. Encoded protein: CASSAHGGWGETQYF.

Concerning this clone: Other DNA sequences from this sample encode an identical CDR3 as well. The chain's CDR3 is CASSPRTGVEKLFF. CDR3 in DNA: TGTGCCAGTAGTCCTAGGACAGGGGTTGAAAAACTGTTTTTT. V and J are TRBV19 and TRBJ1-4; TRBD1 matches 9 bases. The V gene end was trimmed by 5 bases and the J gene end by 7 bases; junction bases not matched to a gene: 5. The germline V gene has CDR1 LNHDA and CDR2 SQIVND (reference sequence). This CDR3 comprises 14 residues.

On this clone itself: The same CDR3 also results from other DNA sequences found in this sample. The J gene is TRBJ2-7, the V gene TRBV6-1; D gene uncertain. Germline V gene sequence: CDR1 MNHNS, CDR2 SASEGT. The CDR3 runs 12 residues. Trimming removed 0 bases at V and 3 bases at J, with 3 bases between. The CDR3 sequence is CASSEAGYEQYF. CDR3 in DNA: TGTGCCAGCAGTGAAGCCGGCTACGAGCAGTACTTC.

V is TRBV27 and J is TRBJ2-1; TRBD1 might be the D (6 bases). The V gene lost 1 base and the J gene lost 0 bases, with 16 bases spanning the gap. Germline lookup yields CDR1 MNHEY and CDR2 SMNVEV (reference sequence). The CDR3 loop spans 18 amino acids. Written as DNA, the CDR3 is TGTGCCAGCAGTTTATTGGGGACACTTACTAGCTCCTACAATGAGCAGTTCTTC. It encodes CASSLLGTLTSSYNEQFF.

The V call is TRBV29-1, the J call TRBJ1-4; 8 bases are a match to TRBD1. Germline V CDR1 and CDR2: SQVTM, ANQGSEA. The V gene end was trimmed by 6 bases and the J gene end by 8 bases; junction bases not matched to a gene: 8. There are 13 residues in the CDR3. The CDR3 loop reads CSVVRTGWEKLFF. DNA for the CDR3: TGCAGCGTAGTTAGGACAGGGTGGGAAAAACTGTTTTTT.

The chain carries TRBV7-6 and TRBJ2-7; D might be TRBD1 (6 bases). This CDR3 spans 13 amino acids. Trimming left V 3 bases short and J 4 bases short, with 10 bases between. CDR1 SGHVS and CDR2 FNYEAQ come from the germline V gene. The CDR3, as DNA: TGTGCCAGCAGCTTCCCGGGACAATACGAGCAGTACTTC. This gives the protein CASSFPGQYEQYF.

The rearrangement joins TRBV4-1 to TRBJ1-2; TRBD1 matches 8 bases. Per the germline V gene, CDR1 is MGHRA and CDR2 is YSYEKL. The CDR3 consists of 14 residues. With 0 bases clipped from V and 7 bases from J, the junction kept 4 bases outside the gene matches. This chain's CDR3 is CASSQEGQGRGYTF. CDR3 nucleotide sequence: TGCGCCAGCAGCCAAGAAGGACAGGGACGTGGCTACACCTTC.

The chain is built from TRBV28 and TRBJ2-1; 8 nucleotides align to TRBD1. Unmatched junction bases numbered 11, after V lost 6 bases and J lost 7 bases. Germline loops: CDR1 MDHEN, CDR2 SYDVKM. The CDR3 has 15 residues. This CDR3 is CASSRGTGGFNEQFF. The CDR3 DNA reads as TGTGCCAGCAGCCGCGGGACAGGTGGTTTTAATGAGCAGTTCTTC.

The chain recombines TRBV14 with TRBJ2-3, with D hard to call. Trimming took 3 bases from V and 1 from J, leaving 5 bases between them. The CDR3 runs 13 residues. CDR1 is SGHDN, CDR2 FVKESK, per germline. The CDR3 region has the DNA TGTGCCAGCAGCCACCGGGGCACAGATACGCAGTATTTT. Its protein is CASSHRGTDTQYF.